This record looks at one TCR beta chain sequence and its context. TCRdb's copy holds only in-frame clones and misses some; the assay was immunoSEQ multiplex PCR. This sample has over 250,000 clones, with about three quarters found just once. This sample is drawn from a study of blood T cell repertoires in COVID-19. Study at large: Italy, Spain and the United States were the sources of the convalescent and acute COVID-19 samples. PBMCs, B-cell-depleted T cells, or T cells provided the cDNA or gDNA that made up the material.

Sequenced input: peripheral blood. This TCR was recovered from a woman aged 80 or over with acute or convalescent COVID-19.

The CDR3 reads CASSSLRRTSGRRDEQFF. CDR3 bases: TGCGCCAGCAGCTCATTACGACGGACTAGCGGGAGACGAGATGAGCAGTTCTTC. The chain links TRBV23-1 to TRBJ2-1; 13 bases line up with TRBD2. TRBV23-1 is given ORF status, its function remaining uncertain. The CDR3 spans 18 residues. Losses at the gene ends were 6 bases for V and 8 bases for J; bases not matched to a gene: 16.